The 24 T cell receptor beta chains given below trace back to one sample, sequenced in a study of blood T cell repertoires in COVID-19. Libraries were prepared by immunoSEQ multiplex PCR; TCRdb keeps only in-frame clonotypes and omits some of them. Among about 200,000 clones, roughly 90% were seen once, and the ten largest hold 1.5% to 2%. The specimen was peripheral blood. These TCRs come from a young man with active or convalescent COVID-19.

CDR3 in amino acids: CASSLLGRGSANYGYTF. CDR3 nucleotide sequence: TGTGCCAGCAGCTTATTGGGCAGGGGATCGGCCAACTATGGCTACACCTTC. The gene calls are TRBV7-9 and TRBJ1-2; D is perhaps TRBD1 (6 bases). Germline CDR1 and CDR2: SEHNR and FQNEAQ (reference sequence). This CDR3 has 17 residues. Trimming removed 2 bases at V and 2 bases at J, with 18 bases between.

This chain joins TRBV6-4 and TRBJ1-1; no definite D call. The germline V gene encodes CDR1 MRHNA and CDR2 SNTAGT. The CDR3 has 14 residues. Deletions cut 4 bases from V and 1 base from J, with 10 bases between. DNA for the CDR3: TGTGCCAGCAGTGCTTCCCCGGGGAACACTGAAGCTTTCTTT. Its translation is CASSASPGNTEAFF.

Points on this clone: Compared with germline, one end of the junction differs, possibly owing to a read error. The V and J genes are TRBV7-3 and TRBJ2-3, with 7 bases lining up with TRBD1. CDR3 length equals 16 residues. CDR1 and CDR2 (germline): SGHTA, FQGTGA. The CDR3 loop is CASSLTRQGKIGLQYF. CDR3 sequence (DNA): TGTGCCAGCAGCCTAACTCGACAGGGAAAAATTGGGTTGCAGTATTTT.

The chain uses TRBV2 and TRBJ2-5, with TRBD2 matching over 10 bases. V was pared by 4 bases and J by 4 bases, with 3 bases of the junction left unmatched. The CDR3 length is 14 residues. In germline, CDR1 is SNHLY, CDR2 FYNNEI. The CDR3 protein is CASSGTSGRETQYF. The CDR3 coding sequence is TGTGCCAGCAGTGGGACTAGCGGAAGAGAGACCCAGTACTTC.

The chain links TRBV21-1 to TRBJ2-2; TRBD1 was called by the table and not checked on the DNA. TRBV21-1 is a known pseudogene. The CDR3 covers 16 residues. CDR3 sequence (DNA): TGTGCCAGCAGCAAATGGGGACAGGGGGACACCGGGGAGCTGTTTTTT. This gives the protein CASSKWGQGDTGELFF.

The chain joins TRBV6-5 to TRBJ2-1, with D possibly being TRBD2 (6 bases). The V end lost 6 bases, the J end lost 3 bases, and 15 bases lay between the germline ends. Germline loops: CDR1 MNHEY, CDR2 SVGAGI. The CDR3 totals 15 residues. CDR3 protein: CASSLGAGIYNEQFF. The CDR3 DNA reads as TGTGCCAGCAGCCTAGGGGCGGGAATCTACAATGAGCAGTTCTTC.

This sequence joins TRBV2 and TRBJ1-5, with 8 bases identical to TRBD1. The V gene end was trimmed by 6 bases and the J gene end by 7 bases; junction bases not matched to a gene: 8. This CDR3 comprises 14 residues. Germline CDR1 and CDR2: SNHLY and FYNNEI. CDR3 DNA sequence: TGTGCCAGCAGACTTGGGACAGGCGACCAGCCCCAGCATTTT. Translated, it gives CASRLGTGDQPQHF.

This sequence joins TRBV5-1 and TRBJ1-5; D call uncertain. CDR3 length equals 14 residues. CDR1 and CDR2 (germline): SGHRS, YFSETQ. With 0 bases removed from V and 7 bases from J, the gap between germline ends came to 11 bases. In DNA form, the CDR3 reads TGCGCCAGCAGCTTGGGGCCAGGTATACAGCCCCAGCATTTT. This sequence encodes CASSLGPGIQPQHF. Based on the CDR3 plus reference TRBV5-1 and TRBJ1-5, the full variable domain is KAGVTQTPRYLIKTRGQQVTLSCSPISGHRSVSWYQQTPGQGLQFLFEYFSETQRNKGNFPGRFSGRQFSNSRSEMNVSTLELGDSALYLCASSLGPGIQPQHFGDGTRLSIL.

The chain uses TRBV10-1 and TRBJ2-1; 9 nucleotides line up with TRBD2. V lost 9 bases, J lost 7 bases, and 10 bases stayed unmatched. The CDR3 sequence is 14 residues long. Germline V CDR1 and CDR2: WNHNN, SYGVQD (reference sequence). CDR3 DNA sequence: TGCGCCAGGCGGGGGGCTAGCGGGGAGAATGAGCAGTTCTTC. It encodes CARRGASGENEQFF.

The chain's CDR3 is CASSRDRGPNEKLFF. In DNA, the CDR3 is TGTGCCAGCAGTCGAGACAGGGGCCCTAATGAAAAACTGTTTTTT. The chain recombines TRBV6-5 with TRBJ1-4; 8 bases align to TRBD1. The junction had 5 bases not matched to a gene; V was cut back by 5 bases and J by 3 bases. Germline assignment: CDR1 MNHEY and CDR2 SVGAGI. The CDR3 extends over 15 amino acids.

The DNA for the CDR3 is TGTGCCAGCTCAAGATCCGGGACAGGGGTTACAGATACGCAGTATTTT. Translation gives CASSRSGTGVTDTQYF. The rearrangement uses TRBV18 and TRBJ2-3, with 10 positions matching TRBD1. The CDR3 is 16 amino acids. Looked up from germline, CDR1 is KGHSH and CDR2 is LQKENI. J was trimmed by 3 bases and V by 5 bases; bases with no gene match: 8.

The V call is TRBV19, the J call TRBJ1-5; D remains unclear. CDR3 length equals 12 residues. Germline CDR1 reads LNHDA; CDR2 reads SQIVND (reference sequence). Trimming took off 5 bases at V and 9 bases at J, with 11 bases between the two ends. The CDR3 sequence: CASSRSLGPQHF. The CDR3 DNA reads as TGTGCCAGTAGTCGGAGTCTGGGGCCCCAGCATTTT.

In this sample, this clone turned up once. The J gene is TRBJ1-2, the V gene TRBV29-1; D gene uncertain. The germline V gene has CDR1 SQVTM and CDR2 ANQGSEA. V was trimmed by 5 bases and J by 5 bases, leaving 15 bases between them. The CDR3 sequence is 13 residues long. CDR3 bases: TGCAGCGTTCGTCTGGGCTTGGGTTATGGCTACACCTTC. Translated, it gives CSVRLGLGYGYTF.

A remark on this clone: One junction end does not reproduce the germline sequence, and a read error may be involved. The V call is TRBV27, the J call TRBJ2-7; 11 nucleotides match TRBD2. CDR1 is MNHEY, CDR2 SMNVEV, per germline (reference sequence). The CDR3 has 15 residues. The CDR3: CASSPRWGSGRATSF. CDR3 sequence (DNA): TGTGCCAGCAGTCCCCGGTGGGGTAGCGGGAGGGCAACCTCCTTC.

The chain has TRBV5-1 and TRBJ1-3; tentatively, D is TRBD1 (6 bases). V lost 0 bases and J 3 bases, leaving 13 bases between the germline ends. CDR3 size: 16 residues. Germline CDR1 and CDR2: SGHRS and YFSETQ. This CDR3 is CASSLAGAVGGNTIYF. The CDR3 region has the DNA TGCGCCAGCAGCTTGGCAGGGGCGGTTGGTGGAAACACCATATATTTT.

The V and J genes are TRBV5-1 and TRBJ2-7; tentatively, D is TRBD1 (6 bases). Germline lookup yields CDR1 SGHRS and CDR2 YFSETQ. V was pared by 4 bases and J by 7 bases, with 18 bases between. The CDR3 runs to 14 residues. The CDR3, as DNA: TGCGCCAGCAGCCCCCGTTTCGTCCAGGGGGAGCAGTACTTC. Protein product: CASSPRFVQGEQYF.

This clone came up a few times. V usage is TRBV28 and J usage is TRBJ1-5, with D maybe TRBD1 (5 bases). CDR1 and CDR2 from the germline V gene are MDHEN and SYDVKM. Trimming left V 8 bases short and J 1 base short, with 15 bases between. The CDR3 covers 15 residues. CDR3 nucleotide sequence: TGTGCCAGCGGGGCGGAGTTTGGAAGCAATCAGCCCCAGCATTTT. Amino acid sequence: CASGAEFGSNQPQHF.

The chain combines TRBV11-2 with TRBJ2-7; D not certain. The CDR3 covers 16 residues. Germline CDR1 reads SGHAT; CDR2 reads FQNNGV. The ends were cut back, 1 base at V and 5 bases at J, with 18 bases in the middle. The CDR3 region has the DNA TGTGCCAGCAGCTTAGTTCCTACTCCCTCTCTCGACGAGCAGTACTTC. Its protein is CASSLVPTPSLDEQYF.

This clone appeared once. J is TRBJ1-6 and V is TRBV5-4; D is possibly TRBD1 (6 bases). This CDR3 contains 15 residues. V was trimmed by 0 bases and J by 6 bases, leaving 10 bases between them. CDR1 and CDR2 from the germline V gene are SGHNT and YYREEE (reference sequence). The CDR3 here is CASSLGGPGNSPLHF. In DNA form, the CDR3 reads TGTGCCAGCAGCTTGGGGGGGCCTGGTAATTCACCCCTCCACTTT.

The rearrangement links TRBV30 to TRBJ2-7; a weak D match, TRBD2 (7 bases). The germline V gene encodes CDR1 GTSNPN and CDR2 SVGIG (reference sequence). The CDR3 runs to 13 residues. V gave up 4 bases and J gave up 5 bases, with 15 bases separating them. The CDR3 DNA follows: TGTGCCTGGACCGGGGGGCCAAAGCACGAGCAGTACTTC. It is translated as CAWTGGPKHEQYF.

The chain uses TRBV28 and TRBJ1-4, with TRBD1 matching 10 bases. Germline CDR1 is MDHEN and CDR2 is SYDVKM. The CDR3 sequence is 17 residues long. J was trimmed by 8 bases and V by 1 base; bases with no gene match: 10. The CDR3 DNA sequence: TGTGCCAGCAGTTTATCCGGGACAGGGGAGTTCAAAGAAAAACTGTTTTTT. Protein product: CASSLSGTGEFKEKLFF.

This chain joins TRBV6-2 or TRBV6-3 and TRBJ2-7; D remains unclear. Germline CDR1 is MNHEY and CDR2 is SVGEGT. V was clipped by 5 bases and J by 6 bases, with 8 bases between them. The CDR3 is 11 amino acids. The CDR3 spells CASSSLSEQYF. The DNA of the CDR3 is TGTGCCAGCAGTAGCCTCTCCGAGCAGTACTTC.

CDR3 nucleotide sequence: TGTGCCAGCAGCCCGAGACAGGGGAACTACGAGCAGTACTTC. Encoded protein: CASSPRQGNYEQYF. The rearrangement links TRBV7-2 to TRBJ2-7; 8 positions agree with TRBD1. Germline V gives CDR1 SGHTA, CDR2 FQGNSA. The CDR3 consists of 14 residues. The trim removed 5 bases at V and 3 bases at J, leaving 6 bases unmatched. The whole variable domain, remainder taken from reference TRBV7-2 and TRBJ2-7, is GAGVSQSPSNKVTEKGKDVELRCDPISGHTALYWYRQSLGQGLEFLIYFQGNSAPDKSGLPSDRFSAERTGGSVSTLTIQRTQQEDSAVYLCASSPRQGNYEQYFGPGTRLTVT.

Here the CDR3 reads CASSPGQYNEQFF. CDR3 DNA: TGTGCCAGCAGTCCAGGACAGTACAATGAGCAGTTCTTC. This chain uses TRBV27 with TRBJ2-1, with D tentatively TRBD1 (6 bases). Germline values: CDR1 MNHEY, CDR2 SMNVEV (reference sequence). The CDR3 loop spans 13 amino acids. V was clipped by 5 bases and J by 4 bases, with 9 bases between them.